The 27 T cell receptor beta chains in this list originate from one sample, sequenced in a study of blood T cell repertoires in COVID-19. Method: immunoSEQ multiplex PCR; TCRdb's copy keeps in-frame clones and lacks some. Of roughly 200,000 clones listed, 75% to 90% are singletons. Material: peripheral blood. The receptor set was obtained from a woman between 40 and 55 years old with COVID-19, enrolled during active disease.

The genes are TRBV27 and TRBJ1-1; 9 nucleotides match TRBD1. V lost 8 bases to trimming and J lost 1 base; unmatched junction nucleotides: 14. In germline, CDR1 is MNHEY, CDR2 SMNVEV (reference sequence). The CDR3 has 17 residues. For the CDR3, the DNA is TGTGCCAGCCGCTGGCCGATCCCGGACAGGGGGAACACTGAAGCTTTCTTT. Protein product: CASRWPIPDRGNTEAFF.

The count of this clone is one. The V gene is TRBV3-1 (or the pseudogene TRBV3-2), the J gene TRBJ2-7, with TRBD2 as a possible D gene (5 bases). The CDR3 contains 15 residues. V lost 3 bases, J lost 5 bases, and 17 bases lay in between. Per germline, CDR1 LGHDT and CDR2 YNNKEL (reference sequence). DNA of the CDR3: TGTGCCAGCAGCCATCGGACTTCATTAAAAGACGAGCAGTACTTC. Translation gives CASSHRTSLKDEQYF.

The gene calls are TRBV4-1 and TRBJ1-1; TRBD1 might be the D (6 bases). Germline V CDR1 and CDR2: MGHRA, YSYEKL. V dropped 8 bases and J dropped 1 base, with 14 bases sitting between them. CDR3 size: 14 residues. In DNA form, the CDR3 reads TGCGCCAGCCTGGGGGGGGCCCAGAACACTGAAGCTTTCTTT. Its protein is CASLGGAQNTEAFF.

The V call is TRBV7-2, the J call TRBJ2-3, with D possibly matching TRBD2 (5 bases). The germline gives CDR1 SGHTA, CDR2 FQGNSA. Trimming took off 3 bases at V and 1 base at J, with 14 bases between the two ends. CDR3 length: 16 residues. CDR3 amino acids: CASSLRGSSGTDTQYF. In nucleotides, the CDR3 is TGTGCCAGCAGCTTGCGTGGTAGTAGCGGCACAGATACGCAGTATTTT.

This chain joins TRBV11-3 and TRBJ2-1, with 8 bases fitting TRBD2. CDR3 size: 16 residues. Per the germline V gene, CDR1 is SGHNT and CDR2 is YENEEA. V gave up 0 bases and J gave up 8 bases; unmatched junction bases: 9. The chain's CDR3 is CASSLDGREGRDEQFF. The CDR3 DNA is TGTGCCAGCAGCTTAGATGGACGGGAGGGTCGAGATGAGCAGTTCTTC.

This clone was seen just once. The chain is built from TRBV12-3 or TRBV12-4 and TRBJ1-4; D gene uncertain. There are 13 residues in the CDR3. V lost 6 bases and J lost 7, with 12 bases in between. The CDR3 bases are TGTGCCAGCAGGGGAGCGTCTGGTGAAAAACTGTTTTTT. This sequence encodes CASRGASGEKLFF.

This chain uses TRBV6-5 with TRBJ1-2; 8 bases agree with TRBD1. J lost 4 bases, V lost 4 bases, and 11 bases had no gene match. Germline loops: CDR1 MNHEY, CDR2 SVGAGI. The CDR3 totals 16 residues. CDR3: CASSFTRTGMVYGYTF. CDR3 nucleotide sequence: TGTGCCAGCAGTTTTACACGGACAGGGATGGTCTATGGCTACACCTTC.

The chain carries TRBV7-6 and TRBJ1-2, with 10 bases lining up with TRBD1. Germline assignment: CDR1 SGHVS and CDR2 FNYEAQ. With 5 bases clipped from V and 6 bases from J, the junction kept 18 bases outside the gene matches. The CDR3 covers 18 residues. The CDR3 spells CASSHALNPGQGSDGYTF. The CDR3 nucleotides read TGTGCCAGCAGCCACGCACTGAATCCGGGACAGGGGTCGGATGGCTACACCTTC. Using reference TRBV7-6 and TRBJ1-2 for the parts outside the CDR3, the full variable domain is GAGVSQSPRYKVTKRGQDVALRCDPISGHVSLYWYRQALGQGPEFLTYFNYEAQQDKSGLPNDRFSAERPEGSISTLTIQRTEQRDSAMYRCASSHALNPGQGSDGYTFGSGTRLTVV.

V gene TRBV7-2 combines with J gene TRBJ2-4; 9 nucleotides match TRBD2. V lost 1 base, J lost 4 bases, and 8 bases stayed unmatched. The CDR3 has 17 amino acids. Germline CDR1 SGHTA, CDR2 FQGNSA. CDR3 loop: CASSLDSASGTKNIQYF. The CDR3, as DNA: TGTGCCAGCAGCTTAGATTCCGCTAGCGGGACTAAAAACATTCAGTACTTC.

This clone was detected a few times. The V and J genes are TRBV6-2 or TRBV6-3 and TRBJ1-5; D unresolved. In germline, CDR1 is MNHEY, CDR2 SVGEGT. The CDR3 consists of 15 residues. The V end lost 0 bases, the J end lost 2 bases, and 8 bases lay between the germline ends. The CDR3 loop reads CASSYSIVGNQPQHF. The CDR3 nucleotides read TGTGCCAGCAGTTACTCGATAGTGGGCAATCAGCCCCAGCATTTT.

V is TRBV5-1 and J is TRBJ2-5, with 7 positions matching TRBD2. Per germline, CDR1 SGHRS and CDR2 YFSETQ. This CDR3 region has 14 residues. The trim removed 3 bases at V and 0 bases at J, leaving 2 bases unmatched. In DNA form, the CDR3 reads TGCGCCAGCAGCTCTGGGGGGGACCAAGAGACCCAGTACTTC. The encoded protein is CASSSGGDQETQYF.

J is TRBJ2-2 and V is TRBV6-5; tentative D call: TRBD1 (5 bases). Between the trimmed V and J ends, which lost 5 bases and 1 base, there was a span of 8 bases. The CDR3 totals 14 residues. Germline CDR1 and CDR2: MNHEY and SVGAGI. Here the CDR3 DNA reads TGTGCCAGCAGTAGAGGACAGAACACCGGGGAGCTGTTTTTT. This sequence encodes CASSRGQNTGELFF.

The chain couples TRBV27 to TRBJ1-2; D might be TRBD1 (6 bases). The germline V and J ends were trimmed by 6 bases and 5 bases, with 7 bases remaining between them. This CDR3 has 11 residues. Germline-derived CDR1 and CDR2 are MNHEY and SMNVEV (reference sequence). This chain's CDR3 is CASRGGYGYTF. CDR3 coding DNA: TGTGCCAGCAGAGGGGGATATGGCTACACCTTC.

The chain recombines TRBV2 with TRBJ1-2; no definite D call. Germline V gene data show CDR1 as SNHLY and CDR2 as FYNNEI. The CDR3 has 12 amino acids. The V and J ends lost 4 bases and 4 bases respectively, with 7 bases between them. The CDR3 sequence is CASSGRSYGYTF. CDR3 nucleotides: TGTGCCAGCAGTGGGCGGAGCTATGGCTACACCTTC.

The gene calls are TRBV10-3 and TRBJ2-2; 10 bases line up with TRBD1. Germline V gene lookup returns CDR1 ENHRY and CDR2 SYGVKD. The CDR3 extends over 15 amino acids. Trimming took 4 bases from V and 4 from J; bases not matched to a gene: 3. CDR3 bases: TGTGCCATCAGTGTGGGACAGGGGACCACCGGGGAGCTGTTTTTT. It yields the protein CAISVGQGTTGELFF.

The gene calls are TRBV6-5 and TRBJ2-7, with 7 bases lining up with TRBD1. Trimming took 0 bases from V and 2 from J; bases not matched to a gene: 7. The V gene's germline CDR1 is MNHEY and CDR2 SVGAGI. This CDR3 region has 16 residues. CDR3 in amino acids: CASSYSTGTSTYEQYF. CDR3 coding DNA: TGTGCCAGCAGTTACTCGACAGGGACATCAACCTACGAGCAGTACTTC.

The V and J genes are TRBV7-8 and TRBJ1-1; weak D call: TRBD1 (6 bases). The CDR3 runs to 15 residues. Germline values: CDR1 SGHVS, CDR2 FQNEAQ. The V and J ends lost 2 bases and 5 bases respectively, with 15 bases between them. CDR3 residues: CASSLYPGDETEAFF. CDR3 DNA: TGTGCCAGCAGCTTATATCCAGGGGATGAAACTGAAGCTTTCTTT.

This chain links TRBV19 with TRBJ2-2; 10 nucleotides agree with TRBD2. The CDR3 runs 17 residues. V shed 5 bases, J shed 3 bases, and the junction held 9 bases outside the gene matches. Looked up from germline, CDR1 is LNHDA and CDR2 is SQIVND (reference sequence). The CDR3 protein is CASSVLASGSYTGELFF. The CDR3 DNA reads TGTGCCAGTAGTGTCCTCGCTAGCGGGAGCTACACCGGGGAGCTGTTTTTT.

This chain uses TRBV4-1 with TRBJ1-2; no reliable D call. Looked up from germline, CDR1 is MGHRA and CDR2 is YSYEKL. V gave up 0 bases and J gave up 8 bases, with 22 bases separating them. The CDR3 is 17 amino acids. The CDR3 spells CASSQDEESQRLWGYTF. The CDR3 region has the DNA TGCGCCAGCAGCCAAGATGAGGAAAGCCAAAGATTGTGGGGCTACACCTTC.

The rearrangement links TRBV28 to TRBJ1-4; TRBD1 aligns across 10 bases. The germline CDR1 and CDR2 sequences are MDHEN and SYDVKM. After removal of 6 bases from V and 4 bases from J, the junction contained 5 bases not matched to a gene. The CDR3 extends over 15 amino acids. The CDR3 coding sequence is TGTGCCAGCAGCCTAGGGACAGGGGTTAATGAAAAACTGTTTTTT. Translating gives CASSLGTGVNEKLFF.

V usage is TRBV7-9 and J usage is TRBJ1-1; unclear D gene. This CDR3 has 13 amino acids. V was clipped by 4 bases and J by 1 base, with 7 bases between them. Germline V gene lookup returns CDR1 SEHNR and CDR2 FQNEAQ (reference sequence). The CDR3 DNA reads TGTGCCAGCAGCTCAACAGAGAACACTGAAGCTTTCTTT. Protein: CASSSTENTEAFF.

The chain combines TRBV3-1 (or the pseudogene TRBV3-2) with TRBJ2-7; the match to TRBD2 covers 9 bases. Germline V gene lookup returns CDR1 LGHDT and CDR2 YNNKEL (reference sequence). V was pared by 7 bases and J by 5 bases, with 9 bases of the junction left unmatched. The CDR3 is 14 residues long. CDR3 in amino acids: CASTQVAGAHEQYF. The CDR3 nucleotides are TGTGCCAGCACCCAGGTAGCGGGAGCCCACGAGCAGTACTTC.

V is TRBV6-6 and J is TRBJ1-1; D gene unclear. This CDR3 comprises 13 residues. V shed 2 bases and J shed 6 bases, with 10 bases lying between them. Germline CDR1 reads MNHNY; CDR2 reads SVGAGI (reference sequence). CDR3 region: CASSYRQISEAFF. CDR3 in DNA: TGTGCCAGCAGTTACCGACAAATCTCTGAAGCTTTCTTT.

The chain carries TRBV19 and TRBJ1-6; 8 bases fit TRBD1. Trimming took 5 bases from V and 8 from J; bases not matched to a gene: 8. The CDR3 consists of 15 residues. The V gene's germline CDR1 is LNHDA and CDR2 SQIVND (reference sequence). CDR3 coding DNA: TGTGCCAGTAGTTTCATGACAGGGGATCATTCACCCCTCCACTTT. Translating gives CASSFMTGDHSPLHF.

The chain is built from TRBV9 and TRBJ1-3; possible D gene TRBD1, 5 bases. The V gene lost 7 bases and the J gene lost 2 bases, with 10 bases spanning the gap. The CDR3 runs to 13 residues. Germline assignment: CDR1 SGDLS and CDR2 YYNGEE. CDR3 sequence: CASLGGPGNTIYF. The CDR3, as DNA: TGTGCCAGCCTCGGGGGACCTGGAAACACCATATATTTT.

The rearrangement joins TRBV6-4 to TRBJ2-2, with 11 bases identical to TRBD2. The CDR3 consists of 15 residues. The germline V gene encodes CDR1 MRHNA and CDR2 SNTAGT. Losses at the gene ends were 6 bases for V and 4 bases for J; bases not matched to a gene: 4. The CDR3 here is CASRPTSGSTGELFF. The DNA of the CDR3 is TGTGCCAGCAGGCCAACTAGCGGGAGCACCGGGGAGCTGTTTTTT.

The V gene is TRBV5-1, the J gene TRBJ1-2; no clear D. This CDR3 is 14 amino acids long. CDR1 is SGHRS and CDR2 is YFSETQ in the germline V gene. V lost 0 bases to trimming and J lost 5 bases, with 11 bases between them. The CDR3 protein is CASSLGAQKYGYTF. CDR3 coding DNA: TGCGCCAGCAGCTTGGGTGCCCAGAAATATGGCTACACCTTC.